What follows are 5 T cell receptor beta chains derived from one specimen sequenced in a study of spatial heterogeneity in lung cancer (dated by TCRdb to about 2019). General findings and caveats noted by the study authors: A correlation was observed between the number of expanded intratumoral alpha and beta TCRs and the tumor nonsynonymous mutation count.

The library relied on 5' RACE. This sample was sequenced with a NextSeq 500. The public reads were run again by TCRdb, first through fastp at Q25 and then through MiXCR, and only productive beta chains were kept. Each record represents a unique CDR3 protein, reported with the most common genes and DNA among its rows. Within this sample are about 100,000 distinct CDR3 sequences, with 4% to 4.5% of them counted one time only. About 20% of the sample belongs to the ten largest clones. Per the publication, the time point label means: sample taken at primary tumor resection. These TCRs' antigens remain unknown. The input for sequencing was lung tumor tissue, taken at surgery. These TCRs come from a male donor with early-stage non-small cell lung cancer.

This clonotype was counted many times. The chain recombines TRBV10-3 with TRBJ2-2; the D gene could be TRBD1 or TRBD2 (5 bases each). This CDR3 contains 16 residues. Germline CDR1 reads ENHRY; CDR2 reads SYGVKD. V was shortened by 6 bases and J by 3 bases, with 17 bases between the two germline ends. For the CDR3, the DNA is TGTGCCATCAGCCTCGGGACCGCGATCGACACCGGGGAGCTGTTTTTT. Protein product: CAISLGTAIDTGELFF.

This clonotype was recorded at least ten times. The chain combines TRBV28 with TRBJ2-4; D possibly corresponds to TRBD2 (6 bases). This CDR3 comprises 16 residues. V dropped 6 bases and J dropped 0 bases, with 15 bases sitting between them. Germline-derived CDR1 and CDR2 are MDHEN and SYDVKM. CDR3 sequence reads: CASSQIWRGAKNIQYF. CDR3 nucleotides: TGTGCCAGCAGCCAGATATGGCGGGGAGCCAAAAACATTCAGTACTTC.

This clonotype was detected ten times or more. The chain employs TRBV20-1 and TRBJ1-2; perhaps TRBD1 as D (5 bases). The V end was cut by 6 bases, the J end by 4 bases, with 12 bases between. Germline CDR1 is DFQATT and CDR2 is SNEGSKA (reference sequence). This CDR3 spans 12 amino acids. The CDR3, as DNA: TGCAGTGCCTCCGGGACCTCCTATGGCTACACCTTC. Its protein product is CSASGTSYGYTF.

The table lists this clonotype with many counts. The genes are TRBV29-1 and TRBJ2-7, with D maybe TRBD1 (5 bases). This CDR3 is 13 amino acids long. Trimming shortened V by 1 base and J by 2 bases, and 9 bases separated the two germline ends. Germline V CDR1 and CDR2: SQVTM, ANQGSEA. CDR3 region: CSVEGQGAYEQYF. The CDR3 coding sequence is TGCAGCGTTGAAGGTCAGGGTGCCTACGAGCAGTACTTC.

The rearrangement joins TRBV28 to TRBJ1-1; no definite D call. V lost 8 bases to trimming and J lost 4 bases, with 14 bases between them. Germline CDR1 reads MDHEN; CDR2 reads SYDVKM. This CDR3 contains 13 residues. In nucleotides, the CDR3 is TGTGCCAGCTGGGCCGCGTTGGGCACTGAAGCTTTCTTT. It encodes CASWAALGTEAFF.